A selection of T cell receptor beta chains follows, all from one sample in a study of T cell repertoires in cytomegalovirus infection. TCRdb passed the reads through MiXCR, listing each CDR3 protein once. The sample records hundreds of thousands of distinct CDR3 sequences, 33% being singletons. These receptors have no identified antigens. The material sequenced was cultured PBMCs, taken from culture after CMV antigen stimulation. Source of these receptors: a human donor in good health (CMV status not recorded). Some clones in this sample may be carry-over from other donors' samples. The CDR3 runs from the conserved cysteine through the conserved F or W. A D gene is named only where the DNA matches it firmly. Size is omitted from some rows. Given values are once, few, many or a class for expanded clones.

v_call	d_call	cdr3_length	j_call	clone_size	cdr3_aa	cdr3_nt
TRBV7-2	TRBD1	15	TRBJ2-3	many	CASSLGQGMPDTQYF	TGTGCCAGCAGCTTAGGACAGGGGATGCCAGATACGCAGTATTTT
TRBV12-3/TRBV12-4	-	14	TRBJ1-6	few	CASSLQWSRSPLHF	TGTGCCAGCAGTTTACAGTGGTCTCGATCACCCCTCCACTTT
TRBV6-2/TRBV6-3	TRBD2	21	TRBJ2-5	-	CASISGLAGVYAQKHQETQYF	TGTGCCAGCATATCGGGACTAGCGGGAGTTTACGCCCAAAAACACCAAGAGACCCAGTACTTC
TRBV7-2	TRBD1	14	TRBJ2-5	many	CASSLSPGTGEVDF	TGTGCCAGCAGCCTTAGCCCCGGGACAGGGGAGGTCGACTTC
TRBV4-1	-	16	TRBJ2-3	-	CASSQVLQQGTDTQYF	TGCGCCAGCAGCCAAGTTCTTCAGCAGGGGACAGATACGCAGTATTTT
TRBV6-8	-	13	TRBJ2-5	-	CASSYSIRETQYF	TGTGCCAGCAGTTACTCGATACGGGAGACCCAGTACTTC
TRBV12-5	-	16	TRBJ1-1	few	CASGLVLVRDQTEAFF	TGTGCTAGTGGTTTGGTACTCGTGAGGGATCAGACTGAAGCTTTCTTT
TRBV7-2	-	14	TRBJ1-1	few	CASSLASTNTEAFF	TGTGCCAGCAGCTTAGCGTCTACGAACACTGAAGCTTTCTTT
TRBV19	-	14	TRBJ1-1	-	CASIARGGGTEAFF	TGTGCCAGTATAGCCCGAGGAGGGGGCACTGAAGCTTTCTTT
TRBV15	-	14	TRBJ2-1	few	CATSKRDPYNEQFF	TGTGCCACCAGCAAGAGGGACCCCTACAATGAGCAGTTCTTC
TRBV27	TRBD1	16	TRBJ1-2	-	CASSSRDRGLGYGYTF	TGTGCCAGCAGCTCCCGGGACAGGGGGCTAGGGTATGGCTACACCTTC
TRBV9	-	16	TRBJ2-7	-	CASSVQPGSGIYEQYF	TGTGCCAGCAGCGTACAACCAGGCAGTGGTATCTACGAGCAGTACTTC
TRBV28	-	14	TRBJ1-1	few	CASDPGLKDTEAFF	TGTGCCAGTGACCCGGGACTCAAAGATACTGAAGCTTTCTTT
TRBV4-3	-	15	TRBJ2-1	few	CASRASEASYNEQFF	TGCGCCAGCCGGGCTTCTGAGGCCTCCTACAATGAGCAGTTCTTC
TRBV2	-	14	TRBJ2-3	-	CASSVGFGTDTQYF	TGTGCCAGCAGTGTAGGGTTCGGCACAGATACGCAGTATTTT
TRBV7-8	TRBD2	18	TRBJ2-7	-	CASSERTSGVNKFYEQYF	TGTGCCAGCAGCGAAAGGACTAGCGGGGTAAACAAGTTCTACGAGCAGTACTTC
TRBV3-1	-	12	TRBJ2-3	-	CASSQVLQEQYF	TGTGCCAGCAGCCAAGTCCTCCAGGAGCAGTATTTT
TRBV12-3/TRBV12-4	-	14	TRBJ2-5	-	CASTLGMLQETQYF	TGTGCCAGCACTCTAGGGATGCTCCAAGAGACCCAGTACTTC
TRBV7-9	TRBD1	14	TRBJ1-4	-	CASSTPDRNEKLFF	TGTGCCAGCAGTACCCCGGACAGGAATGAAAAACTGTTTTTT
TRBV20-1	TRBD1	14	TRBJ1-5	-	CSASNTGVNQPQHF	TGCAGTGCTAGCAATACAGGGGTCAATCAGCCCCAGCATTTT
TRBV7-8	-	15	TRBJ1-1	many	CASSSPKALNTEAFF	TGTGCCAGCAGCTCCCCTAAGGCCTTGAACACTGAAGCTTTCTTT
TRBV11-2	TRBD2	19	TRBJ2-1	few	CASSWGGTSGYRTYNEQFF	TGTGCCAGCAGCTGGGGGGGGACTAGCGGGTACAGAACCTACAATGAGCAGTTCTTC
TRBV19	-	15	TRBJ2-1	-	CASSITGDHYNEQFF	TGTGCCAGTAGTATAACTGGGGATCACTACAATGAGCAGTTCTTC
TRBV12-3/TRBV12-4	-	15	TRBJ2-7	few	CASSLTGRYDWEQYF	TGTGCCAGCAGTCTCACGGGACGGTACGACTGGGAGCAGTACTTC
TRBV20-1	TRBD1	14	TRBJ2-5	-	CSAQSGAGGETQYF	TGCAGTGCCCAATCAGGGGCAGGGGGCGAGACCCAGTACTTC
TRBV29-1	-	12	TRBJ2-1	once	CSVYGSSDEQFF	TGCAGCGTTTACGGGAGCAGCGATGAGCAGTTCTTC
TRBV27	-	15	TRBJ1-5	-	CASSLSPISGQPQHF	TGTGCCAGCAGTTTATCTCCCATTTCAGGTCAGCCCCAGCATTTT
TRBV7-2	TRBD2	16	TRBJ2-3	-	CASSSPAGAGTDTQYF	TGTGCCAGCAGCTCCCCAGCGGGAGCGGGGACAGATACGCAGTATTTT
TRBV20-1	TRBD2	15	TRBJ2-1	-	CSARMSSGGYNEQFF	TGCAGTGCAAGAATGTCTAGCGGAGGGTACAATGAGCAGTTCTTC
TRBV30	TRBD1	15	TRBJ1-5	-	CAWSGTQGRIQPQHF	TGTGCCTGGAGTGGAACACAGGGGAGGATTCAGCCCCAGCATTTT
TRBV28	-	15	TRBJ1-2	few	CASSSRQAANYGYTF	TGTGCCAGCAGTTCTCGACAGGCAGCTAACTATGGCTACACCTTC
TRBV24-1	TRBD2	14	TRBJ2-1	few	CATSGTSGRYEQFF	TGTGCCACCAGTGGAACTAGCGGGAGATATGAGCAGTTCTTC
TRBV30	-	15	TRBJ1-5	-	CAWKESGGSNQPQHF	TGTGCCTGGAAGGAATCCGGGGGTAGCAATCAGCCCCAGCATTTT
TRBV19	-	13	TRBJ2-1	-	CASSKDRYNEQFF	TGTGCCAGTAGCAAGGACAGATACAATGAGCAGTTCTTC
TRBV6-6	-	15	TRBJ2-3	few	CASSYLSGWADTQYF	TGTGCCAGCAGTTACTTAAGTGGGTGGGCAGATACGCAGTATTTT
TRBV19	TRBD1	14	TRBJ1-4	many	CASSRDRGSEKLFF	TGTGCCAGTAGTAGGGACAGGGGGAGCGAAAAACTGTTTTTT
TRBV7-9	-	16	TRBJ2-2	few	CASSPFKGRPTGELFF	TGTGCCAGCAGCCCGTTTAAGGGAAGACCCACCGGGGAGCTGTTTTTT
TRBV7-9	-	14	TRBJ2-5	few	CASSTDKYQETQYF	TGTGCCAGCAGCACGGACAAGTACCAAGAGACCCAGTACTTC
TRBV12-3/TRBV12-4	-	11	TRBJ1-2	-	CASSYNSGYTF	TGTGCCAGCAGTTACAACAGTGGCTACACCTTC
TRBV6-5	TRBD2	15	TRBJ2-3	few	CASRLLAGAVDTQYF	TGTGCCAGCAGGTTACTAGCGGGGGCCGTAGATACGCAGTATTTT
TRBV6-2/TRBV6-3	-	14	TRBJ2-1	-	CASSYHLGYNEQFF	TGTGCCAGCAGTTACCATCTAGGGTACAATGAGCAGTTCTTC
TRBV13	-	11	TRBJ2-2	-	CASSATGELFF	TGTGCCAGCAGCGCAACCGGGGAGCTGTTTTTT
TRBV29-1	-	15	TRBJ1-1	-	CSVSTRRPLNTEAFF	TGCAGCGTCTCTACCCGGCGCCCTTTGAACACTGAAGCTTTCTTT
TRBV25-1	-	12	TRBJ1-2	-	CASSATNYGYTF	TGTGCCAGCAGTGCTACCAACTATGGCTACACCTTC
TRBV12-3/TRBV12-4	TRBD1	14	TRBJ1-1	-	CASSYQGAPPEAFF	TGTGCCAGCAGTTACCAGGGGGCGCCACCTGAAGCTTTCTTT
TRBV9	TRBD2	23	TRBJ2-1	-	CASSVAGGNTGTSGASSYNEQFF	TGTGCCAGCAGCGTAGCCGGGGGGAATACCGGGACTAGCGGGGCCAGCTCCTACAATGAGCAGTTCTTC
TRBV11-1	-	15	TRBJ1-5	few	CASSPRGSSNQPQHF	TGTGCCAGCAGCCCTAGGGGCAGTAGCAATCAGCCCCAGCATTTT
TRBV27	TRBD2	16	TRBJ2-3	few	CASSLLAGDGTDTQYF	TGTGCCAGCAGTTTACTAGCGGGAGACGGCACAGATACGCAGTATTTT
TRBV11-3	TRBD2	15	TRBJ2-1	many	CASSLRLAGVGEQFF	TGTGCCAGCAGCTTGAGGCTAGCGGGAGTGGGAGAGCAGTTCTTC
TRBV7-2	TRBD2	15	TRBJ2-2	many	CASSLNLADTGELFF	TGTGCCAGCAGCTTAAACCTAGCGGACACCGGGGAGCTGTTTTTT
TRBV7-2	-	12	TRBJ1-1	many	CASSPTNTEAFF	TGTGCCAGCAGCCCCACGAACACTGAAGCTTTCTTT
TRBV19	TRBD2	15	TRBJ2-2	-	CASSIIAGDTGELFF	TGTGCCAGTAGTATAATCGCGGGAGACACCGGGGAGCTGTTTTTT
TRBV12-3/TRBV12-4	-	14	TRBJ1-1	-	CASNLGGENTEAFF	TGTGCCAGCAACTTAGGGGGAGAGAACACTGAAGCTTTCTTT